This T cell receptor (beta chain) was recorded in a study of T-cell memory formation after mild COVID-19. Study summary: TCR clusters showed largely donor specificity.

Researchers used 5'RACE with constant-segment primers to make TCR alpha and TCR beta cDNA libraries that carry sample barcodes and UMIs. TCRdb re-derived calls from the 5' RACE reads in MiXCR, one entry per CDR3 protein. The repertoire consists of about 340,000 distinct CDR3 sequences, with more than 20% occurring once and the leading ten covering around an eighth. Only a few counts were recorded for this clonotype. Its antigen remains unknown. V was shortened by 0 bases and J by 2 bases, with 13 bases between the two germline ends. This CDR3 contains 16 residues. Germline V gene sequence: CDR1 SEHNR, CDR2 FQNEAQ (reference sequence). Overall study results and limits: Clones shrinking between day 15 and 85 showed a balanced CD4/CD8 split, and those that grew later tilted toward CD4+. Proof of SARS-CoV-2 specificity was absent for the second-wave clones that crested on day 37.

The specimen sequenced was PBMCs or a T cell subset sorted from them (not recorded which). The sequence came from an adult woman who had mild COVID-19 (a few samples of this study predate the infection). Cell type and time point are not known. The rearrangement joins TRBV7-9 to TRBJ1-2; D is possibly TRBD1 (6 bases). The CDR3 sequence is CASSLARQGTNYGYTF. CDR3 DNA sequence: TGTGCCAGCAGCTTAGCTAGGCAGGGGACCAACTATGGCTACACCTTC.